This T cell receptor (beta chain) was captured in a study of blood T cell repertoires in COVID-19. Study-wide background: COVID-19 samples, acute and convalescent, were from the United States, Italy and Spain. T cells, B-cell-depleted T cells, or PBMCs supplied cDNA or gDNA.

CDR1 LGHDT and CDR2 YNNKEL come from the germline V gene (reference sequence). The CDR3 totals 17 residues. The V and J ends lost 1 base and 1 base, in that order; junction bases with no gene match: 5. Data came from immunoSEQ multiplex PCR; TCRdb stores just in-frame clones and leaves some out. The data show approximately 50,000 clones, 89% seen once. Material for sequencing was peripheral blood. The sequence derives from a woman older than 75 with acute or convalescent COVID-19. The rearrangement uses TRBV3-1 (or the pseudogene TRBV3-2) and TRBJ2-5; 11 bases map to TRBD2. CDR3 DNA: TGTGCCAGCAGCCAAGTTTTAACTAGCGGGGGCCAAGAGACCCAGTACTTC. This codes for CASSQVLTSGGQETQYF.